This TCR beta chain derives from a study of T cell responses to AZD1222 COVID-19 vaccine. General observations from the study: The sample set comprised mostly white British donors with more females, and clonal diversity was possibly underestimated. Regions left unmutated in variants are reportedly the target of nearly half of spike-specific TCRs. Once two AZD1222 doses were given, Spike-specific TCR breadth and depth went up.

Analysis merged second doses at about 4 or about 12 weeks. Only in-frame clones appear in the TCRdb table, and some are missing; sequencing was by immunoSEQ multiplex PCR. The sample shows 150,000 to 200,000 clones, about nine tenths of them seen only once. This clone has only one observation. Its specificity is unknown. The CDR3 is made up of 17 amino acids. Trimming shortened V by 4 bases and J by 0 bases, and 17 bases separated the two germline ends. The chain recombines TRBV23-1 with TRBJ2-3; D unresolved. TRBV23-1 is labeled an ORF, and its function is uncertain. The starting material was peripheral blood, obtained 28 days after the second AZD1222 dose. The TCR comes from an adult who received the AZD1222 COVID-19 vaccine. The CDR3 here is CASSRPNLIVSTDTQYF. As DNA, the CDR3 is TGCGCCAGCAGTCGGCCCAACCTTATCGTTAGCACAGATACGCAGTATTTT.